This entry lists 32 T cell receptor beta chains sequenced from one sample in a study of identical twins. TCRdb ran MiXCR on the 5' RACE reads and lists one entry per CDR3 protein. Of 150,000 or so distinct CDR3 sequences in the sample, around 3.6% are singletons; the top ten hold 8.1%. Sequencing was performed on memory T cells sorted from blood. The receptors stem from a man younger than 35 in good health.

This clonotype has at least ten counts. The rearrangement uses TRBV11-2 and TRBJ2-5, with 8 bases fitting TRBD2. Germline V CDR1 and CDR2: SGHAT, FQNNGV. This CDR3 contains 18 residues. The V segment lost 2 bases and the J segment 5 bases; nucleotides outside the gene matches: 16. The CDR3 here is CASSLSSGWREVRETQYF. Written as DNA, the CDR3 is TGTGCCAGCAGCTTAAGTTCAGGCTGGCGGGAGGTTCGGGAGACCCAGTACTTC.

This chain connects TRBV5-6 to TRBJ2-2; D not certain. The germline gives CDR1 SGHDT, CDR2 YYEEEE. The CDR3 totals 16 residues. V lost 5 bases and J lost 4, with 18 bases in between. The CDR3 nucleotides are TGTGCCAGCAGTAGCCTGTATAACTTTACCACCGGGGAGCTGTTTTTT. Translation: CASSSLYNFTTGELFF. Together with reference TRBV5-6 and TRBJ2-2, the CDR3 gives the full variable domain: DAGVTQSPTHLIKTRGQQVTLRCSPKSGHDTVSWYQQALGQGPQFIFQYYEEEERQRGNFPDRFSGHQFPNYSSELNVNALLLGDSALYLCASSSLYNFTTGELFFGEGSRLTVL.

This clonotype has at least ten counts. The CDR3 nucleotides read TGCAGCGTTGAACTAAGCGGGAGATTTTACTCCTACAATGAGCAGTTCTTC. Translated: CSVELSGRFYSYNEQFF. V usage is TRBV29-1 and J usage is TRBJ2-1; TRBD2 matches 8 bases. Germline values: CDR1 SQVTM, CDR2 ANQGSEA. CDR3 size: 17 residues. The J segment lost 0 bases and the V segment lost 2 bases, leaving 9 bases of the junction unmatched.

This clonotype was counted ten times or more. This chain links TRBV2 with TRBJ1-4; D unresolved. CDR3 length equals 14 residues. Trimming took off 4 bases at V and 1 base at J, with 7 bases between the two ends. In germline, CDR1 is SNHLY, CDR2 FYNNEI. The CDR3 DNA reads TGTGCCAGCAGTGTCAGCGGAACTAATGAAAAACTGTTTTTT. Its translation is CASSVSGTNEKLFF.

The chain has TRBV28 and TRBJ2-7; D perhaps matches TRBD1 (6 bases). V lost 6 bases, J lost 0 bases, and 9 bases lay in between. Germline assignment: CDR1 MDHEN and CDR2 SYDVKM. The CDR3 covers 13 residues. CDR3 in amino acids: CASRQGYSYEQYF. In DNA form, the CDR3 reads TGTGCCAGCAGACAGGGTTACTCCTACGAGCAGTACTTC.

This clonotype was counted many times. This sequence joins TRBV13 and TRBJ1-5; maybe TRBD1 (5 bases). The CDR3 runs 16 residues. CDR1 and CDR2 (germline): PRHDT, FYEKMQ (reference sequence). V was cut by 5 bases and J by 6 bases, with 20 bases left in between. The CDR3 region is CASSPGGGKQAQPQHF. CDR3 DNA sequence: TGTGCCAGCAGCCCTGGGGGAGGGAAGCAAGCTCAGCCCCAGCATTTT. Together with reference TRBV13 and TRBJ1-5, the CDR3 gives the full variable domain: AAGVIQSPRHLIKEKRETATLKCYPIPRHDTVYWYQQGPGQDPQFLISFYEKMQSDKGSIPDRFSAQQFSDYHSELNMSSLELGDSALYFCASSPGGGKQAQPQHFGDGTRLSIL.

This clonotype was seen at least ten times. The J gene is TRBJ2-1, the V gene TRBV5-1; weak D call: TRBD2 (5 bases). Germline loops: CDR1 SGHRS, CDR2 YFSETQ. V gave up 4 bases and J gave up 6 bases, with 14 bases separating them. The CDR3 extends over 14 amino acids. The CDR3 loop reads CASSPGSARNEQFF. DNA for the CDR3: TGCGCCAGCAGCCCGGGTAGCGCCCGCAATGAGCAGTTCTTC.

This clonotype appeared many times. The chain couples TRBV2 to TRBJ2-5; the match to TRBD2 covers 7 bases. From germline, CDR1 is SNHLY and CDR2 FYNNEI. V dropped 7 bases and J dropped 2; count of bases not matched to a gene: 10. CDR3 length: 15 residues. CDR3: CASTRLERGQETQYF. CDR3 DNA sequence: TGTGCCAGCACCCGGTTGGAGCGGGGACAAGAGACCCAGTACTTC.

This clonotype was seen a handful of times. One junction end disagrees with the germline gene, perhaps due to a read error. The chain combines TRBV5-6 with TRBJ2-5; either TRBD1 or TRBD2 may supply D (5 bases each). This CDR3 is built from 14 residues. The germline V gene has CDR1 SGHDT and CDR2 YYEEEE. The CDR3 sequence is CASSRAGSQETQCF. In DNA, the CDR3 is TGTGCCAGCAGCAGAGCAGGGAGTCAAGAGACCCAGTGCTTC.

Ten or more counts support this clonotype. V is TRBV9 and J is TRBJ2-5; 8 bases align to TRBD1. The V gene end was trimmed by 2 bases and the J gene end by 3 bases; junction bases not matched to a gene: 3. The CDR3 has 14 amino acids. CDR1 is SGDLS and CDR2 is YYNGEE in the germline V gene. Here the CDR3 DNA reads TGTGCCAGCAGCGTTTCGACAGGGGAAGAGACCCAGTACTTC. Amino acids: CASSVSTGEETQYF.

This clonotype was detected ten times or more. V is TRBV28 and J is TRBJ1-2; D call uncertain. CDR3 length: 10 amino acids. Germline-derived CDR1 and CDR2 are MDHEN and SYDVKM. The V end lost 6 bases, the J end lost 5 bases, and 4 bases lay between the germline ends. Written as DNA, the CDR3 is TGTGCCAGCAGGCTATATGGCTACACCTTC. Residues: CASRLYGYTF.

The V and J genes are TRBV7-8 and TRBJ1-2; 9 bases map to TRBD1. Germline assignment: CDR1 SGHVS and CDR2 FQNEAQ. The CDR3 is made up of 12 amino acids. The J segment lost 7 bases and the V segment lost 5 bases, leaving 2 bases of the junction unmatched. The CDR3 is CASSVTGGGYTF. The DNA of the CDR3 is TGTGCCAGCAGCGTGACAGGGGGTGGCTACACCTTC.

Many counts were recorded for this clonotype. The chain recombines TRBV28 with TRBJ1-4; no clear D. Per the germline V gene, CDR1 is MDHEN and CDR2 is SYDVKM. The CDR3 is 11 amino acids. Trimming cost V 5 bases and J 8 bases, with 6 bases left between them. For the CDR3, the DNA is TGTGCCAGCAGTGAATACGAAAAACTGTTTTTT. It yields the protein CASSEYEKLFF.

In this sample, this clonotype turned up many times. The chain carries TRBV20-1 and TRBJ2-7, with no clear D. This CDR3 contains 14 residues. V was clipped by 3 bases and J by 0 bases, with 12 bases between them. The germline V gene has CDR1 DFQATT and CDR2 SNEGSKA (reference sequence). This chain's CDR3 is CSASSNSYSYEQYF. The CDR3 DNA is TGCAGTGCTAGCAGTAATTCCTACTCCTACGAGCAGTACTTC.

This clonotype was counted at least ten times. The chain joins TRBV7-6 to TRBJ2-5, with unresolved D. This CDR3 has 12 residues. Trimming stripped 6 bases from V and 4 bases from J, with 9 bases between. CDR1 and CDR2 from the germline V gene are SGHVS and FNYEAQ. The CDR3 sequence: CASSLRGETQYF. The CDR3 region has the DNA TGTGCCAGCAGTTTACGAGGAGAGACCCAGTACTTC.

In its sample, this clonotype was seen many times. The V and J genes are TRBV4-2 and TRBJ2-1, with 10 bases fitting TRBD2. Trimming removed 1 base from V and 1 base from J; junction bases left unmatched: 7. The germline gives CDR1 LGHNA, CDR2 YNFKEQ. The CDR3 totals 18 residues. CDR3 nucleotides: TGTGCCAGCAGCCAAGGGAAGCTAGCGGGAGTGTCCTACAATGAGCAGTTCTTC. This sequence encodes CASSQGKLAGVSYNEQFF.

This clonotype has ten or more counts. The chain links TRBV24-1 to TRBJ2-5; no clear D. Germline V lookup: CDR1 KGHDR, CDR2 SFDVKD. The CDR3 loop spans 15 amino acids. The V and J ends lost 1 base and 5 bases respectively, with 13 bases between them. Here the CDR3 reads CATSDFYLIRETQYF. DNA of the CDR3: TGTGCCACCAGTGATTTTTATCTGATTCGGGAGACCCAGTACTTC.

In this sample, this clonotype turned up many times. J is TRBJ2-7 and V is TRBV20-1; TRBD2 is a possible D gene (6 bases). The germline CDR1 and CDR2 sequences are DFQATT and SNEGSKA (reference sequence). V was shortened by 0 bases and J by 4 bases, with 16 bases between the two germline ends. The CDR3 runs 15 residues. DNA of the CDR3: TGCAGTGCTAGAGATTTGACTAGAAGTCGGTACGAGCAGTACTTC. It specifies CSARDLTRSRYEQYF.

At least ten counts were recorded for this clonotype. This CDR3 reads CSARMGAKNIQYF. The CDR3 nucleotides are TGCAGTGCTAGGATGGGGGCCAAAAACATTCAGTACTTC. The V and J genes are TRBV20-1 and TRBJ2-4; no clear D. The CDR3 loop spans 13 amino acids. The germline V and J ends were trimmed by 3 bases and 1 base, with 7 bases remaining between them. Germline loops: CDR1 DFQATT, CDR2 SNEGSKA (reference sequence).

This clonotype has a handful of counts. This sequence joins TRBV5-1 and TRBJ2-6; D uncertain. The CDR3 contains 18 residues. Germline values: CDR1 SGHRS, CDR2 YFSETQ. The V and J ends lost 0 bases and 0 bases respectively, with 13 bases between them. The CDR3 bases are TGCGCCAGCAGCTTGGGTCGGACCCTCCCCTCTGGGGCCAACGTCCTGACTTTC. Its translation is CASSLGRTLPSGANVLTF.

This clonotype was seen a handful of times. The genes are TRBV2 and TRBJ2-1; 12 positions agree with TRBD2. The CDR3 sequence is 18 residues long. In germline, CDR1 is SNHLY, CDR2 FYNNEI. With V trimmed by 6 bases and J by 6 bases, 15 bases remained unmatched. CDR3 nucleotide sequence: TGTGCCAGCAGCCGGACTCGAATCGGACTAGCGGGAATCAATGAGCAGTTCTTC. This encodes CASSRTRIGLAGINEQFF. The full variable domain, its missing parts supplied by reference TRBV2 and TRBJ2-1, is EPEVTQTPSHQVTQMGQEVILRCVPISNHLYFYWYRQILGQKVEFLVSFYNNEISEKSEIFDDQFSVERPDGSNFTLKIRSTKLEDSAMYFCASSRTRIGLAGINEQFFGPGTRLTVL.

About this clonotype: Given a much more abundant clone one base away, this may be a read error. The CDR3 bases are TGTGTCAGCAGCCTCCGGGACGGAGCCACCGGGGAGCTGTTTTTT. It specifies CVSSLRDGATGELFF. The rearrangement joins TRBV7-8 to TRBJ2-2, with D perhaps matching TRBD1 or TRBD2 (5 bases each). Germline V gene sequence: CDR1 SGHVS, CDR2 FQNEAQ. The CDR3 is 15 amino acids.

This clonotype was observed a handful of times. V gene TRBV12-3 or TRBV12-4 combines with J gene TRBJ2-3, with 8 bases lining up with TRBD1. The CDR3 runs 16 residues. The V and J ends lost 2 bases and 2 bases, in that order; junction bases with no gene match: 6. The CDR3 protein is CASSLPGGYPTDTQYF. The CDR3 DNA is TGTGCCAGCAGTTTACCAGGGGGCTACCCCACAGATACGCAGTATTTT.

This clonotype was detected ten times or more. The chain is built from TRBV7-2 and TRBJ2-3; D may correspond to TRBD1 or TRBD2 (5 bases each). Germline CDR1 reads SGHTA; CDR2 reads FQGNSA. V lost 5 bases, J lost 1 base, and 10 bases lay in between. The CDR3 runs 14 residues. In DNA, the CDR3 is TGTGCCAGCAGCCGGACACTAGGCACAGATACGCAGTATTTT. Its translation is CASSRTLGTDTQYF. Based on the CDR3 plus reference TRBV7-2 and TRBJ2-3, the full variable domain is GAGVSQSPSNKVTEKGKDVELRCDPISGHTALYWYRQSLGQGLEFLIYFQGNSAPDKSGLPSDRFSAERTGGSVSTLTIQRTQQEDSAVYLCASSRTLGTDTQYFGPGTRLTVL.

Only a few counts were recorded for this clonotype. The gene calls are TRBV11-2 and TRBJ2-6; D unresolved. V was trimmed by 5 bases and J by 5 bases, leaving 10 bases between them. From germline, CDR1 is SGHAT and CDR2 FQNNGV. The CDR3 totals 14 residues. The CDR3 DNA sequence: TGTGCCAGCAGCCTTAGAAACCGGGCCAACGTCCTGACTTTC. Translating gives CASSLRNRANVLTF.

Ten or more counts support this clonotype. V usage is TRBV20-1 and J usage is TRBJ1-5; 12 bases are shared with TRBD1. V lost 3 bases to trimming and J lost 2 bases; unmatched junction nucleotides: 8. In germline, CDR1 is DFQATT, CDR2 SNEGSKA (reference sequence). The length of the CDR3 is 17 residues. The DNA for the CDR3 is TGCAGTGCTAGTTCGGGACAGGGGGCAGTTGGCAATCAGCCCCAGCATTTT. Encoded protein: CSASSGQGAVGNQPQHF.

In this sample, this clonotype turned up many times. The chain couples TRBV3-1 to TRBJ2-3, with TRBD2 identical over 7 bases. The CDR3 totals 18 residues. The V gene's germline CDR1 is LGHDT and CDR2 YNNKEL (reference sequence). Trimming cost V 1 base and J 4 bases; bases outside gene matches: 14. CDR3 DNA: TGTGCCAGCAGCCAAGGAATCCAGCGGGGAGGAAGCGCAGATACGCAGTATTTT. Translated: CASSQGIQRGGSADTQYF.

This clonotype was seen repeatedly, ten times or more. This chain joins TRBV7-9 and TRBJ2-1; D is tentatively TRBD1 or TRBD2 (5 bases each). Deletions cut 3 bases from V and 13 bases from J, with 22 bases between. CDR1 is SEHNR and CDR2 is FQNEAQ in the germline V gene (reference sequence). This CDR3 contains 15 residues. This CDR3 reads CASSFTARGRGVQFF. The CDR3 DNA reads TGTGCCAGCAGCTTTACCGCCCGGGGACGAGGCGTCCAGTTCTTC. Full variable domain (rest looked up from reference TRBV7-9 and TRBJ2-1): DTGVSQNPRHKITKRGQNVTFRCDPISEHNRLYWYRQTLGQGPEFLTYFQNEAQLEKSRLLSDRFSAERPKGSFSTLEIQRTEQGDSAMYLCASSFTARGRGVQFFGPGTRLTVL.

This clonotype has a count of ten or more. The chain uses TRBV20-1 and TRBJ2-3; D is possibly TRBD1 or TRBD2 (6 bases each). Germline V gene data show CDR1 as DFQATT and CDR2 as SNEGSKA (reference sequence). The CDR3 is 13 amino acids. V was clipped by 7 bases and J by 4 bases, with 15 bases between them. The CDR3 sequence is CSVRRGAPDTQYF. In nucleotides, the CDR3 is TGCAGTGTCCGGAGGGGGGCCCCAGATACGCAGTATTTT.

The gene calls are TRBV6-2 or TRBV6-3 and TRBJ2-7; 15 nucleotides match TRBD2. Trimming cost V 10 bases and J 2 bases; bases outside gene matches: 9. The germline CDR1 and CDR2 sequences are MNHEY and SVGEGT. The CDR3 contains 16 residues. CDR3 sequence (DNA): TGTGCCACCCAAGGGACTAGCGGGAGGAAAGCCTACGAGCAGTACTTC. It is translated as CATQGTSGRKAYEQYF.

This clonotype was seen many times. The CDR3 sequence is CASSLGGGRQEETQYF. CDR3 coding DNA: TGCGCCAGCAGCTTGGGAGGGGGGAGACAAGAAGAGACCCAGTACTTC. The V gene is TRBV5-1, the J gene TRBJ2-5, with D perhaps TRBD1 or TRBD2 (6 bases each). Germline CDR1 reads SGHRS; CDR2 reads YFSETQ. The CDR3 loop spans 16 amino acids. Trimming left V 0 bases short and J 3 bases short, with 15 bases between.

There are many counts of this clonotype. The chain uses TRBV18 and TRBJ1-1; 7 bases are a match to TRBD1. The CDR3 has 14 amino acids. The V and J ends lost 3 bases and 12 bases, in that order; junction bases with no gene match: 13. Germline CDR1 is KGHSH and CDR2 is LQKENI. CDR3 region: CASSPSIGQEGTFF. The CDR3 region has the DNA TGTGCCAGCTCACCTTCAATCGGACAGGAAGGGACTTTCTTT.